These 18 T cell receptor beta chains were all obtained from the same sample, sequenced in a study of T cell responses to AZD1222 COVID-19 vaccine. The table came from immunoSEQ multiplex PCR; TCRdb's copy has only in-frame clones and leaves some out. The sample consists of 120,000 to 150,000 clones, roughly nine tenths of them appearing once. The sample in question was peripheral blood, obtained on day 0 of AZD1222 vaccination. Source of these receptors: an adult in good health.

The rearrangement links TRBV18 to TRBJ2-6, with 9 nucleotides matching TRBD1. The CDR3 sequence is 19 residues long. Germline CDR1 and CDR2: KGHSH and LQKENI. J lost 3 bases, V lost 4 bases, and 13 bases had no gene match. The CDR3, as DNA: TGTGCCAGCTCACGTTGGACAGGGGATTCACCTGGTGGGGCCAACGTCCTGACTTTC. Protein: CASSRWTGDSPGGANVLTF. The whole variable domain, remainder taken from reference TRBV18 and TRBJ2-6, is NAGVMQNPRHLVRRRGQEARLRCSPMKGHSHVYWYRQLPEEGLKFMVYLQKENIIDESGMPKERFSAEFPKEGPSILRIQQVVRGDSAAYFCASSRWTGDSPGGANVLTFGAGSRLTVL.

Here the CDR3 DNA reads TGTGCCACCAGTGACCTCAGCCGGGGGGGAGAGACCCAGTACTTC. Translated: CATSDLSRGGETQYF. The rearrangement links TRBV24-1 to TRBJ2-5; 8 bases fit TRBD2. From germline, CDR1 is KGHDR and CDR2 SFDVKD. This CDR3 has 15 residues. V was pared by 4 bases and J by 4 bases, with 7 bases of the junction left unmatched.

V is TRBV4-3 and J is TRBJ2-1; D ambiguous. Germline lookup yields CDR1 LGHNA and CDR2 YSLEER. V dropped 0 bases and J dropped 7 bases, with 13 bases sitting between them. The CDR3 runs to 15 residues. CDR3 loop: CASSQDGLRQNEQFF. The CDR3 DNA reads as TGCGCCAGCAGCCAAGATGGGCTCCGGCAGAATGAGCAGTTCTTC.

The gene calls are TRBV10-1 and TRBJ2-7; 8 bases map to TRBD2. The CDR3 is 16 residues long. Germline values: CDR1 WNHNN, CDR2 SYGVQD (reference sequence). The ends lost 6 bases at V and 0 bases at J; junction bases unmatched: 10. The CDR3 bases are TGCGCCAGCAGGCCCGGGGGGGCGACGGGCTCCTACGAGCAGTACTTC. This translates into CASRPGGATGSYEQYF.

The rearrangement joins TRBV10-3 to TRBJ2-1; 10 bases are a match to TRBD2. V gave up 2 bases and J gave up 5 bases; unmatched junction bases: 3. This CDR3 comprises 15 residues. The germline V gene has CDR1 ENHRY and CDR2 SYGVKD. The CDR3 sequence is CAISEASGGNNEQFF. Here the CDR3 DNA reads TGTGCCATCAGTGAGGCTAGCGGGGGAAACAATGAGCAGTTCTTC.

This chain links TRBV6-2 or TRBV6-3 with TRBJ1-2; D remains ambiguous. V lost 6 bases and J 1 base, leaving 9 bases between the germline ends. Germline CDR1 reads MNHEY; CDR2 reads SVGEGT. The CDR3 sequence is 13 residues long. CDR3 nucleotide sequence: TGTGCCAGCAGCCCGCGCAGTAACTATGGCTACACCTTC. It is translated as CASSPRSNYGYTF.

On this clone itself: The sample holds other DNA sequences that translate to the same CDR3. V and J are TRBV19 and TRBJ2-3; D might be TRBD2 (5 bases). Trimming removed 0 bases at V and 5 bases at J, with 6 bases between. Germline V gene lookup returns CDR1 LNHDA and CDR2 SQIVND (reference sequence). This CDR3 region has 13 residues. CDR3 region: CASSIDRGDTQYF. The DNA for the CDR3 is TGTGCCAGTAGTATAGATCGGGGAGATACGCAGTATTTT.

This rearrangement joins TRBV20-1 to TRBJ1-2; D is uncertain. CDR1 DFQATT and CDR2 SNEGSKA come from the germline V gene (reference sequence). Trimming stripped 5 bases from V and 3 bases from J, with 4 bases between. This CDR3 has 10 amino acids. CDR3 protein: CSAHHYGYTF. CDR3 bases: TGCAGTGCTCACCACTATGGCTACACCTTC.

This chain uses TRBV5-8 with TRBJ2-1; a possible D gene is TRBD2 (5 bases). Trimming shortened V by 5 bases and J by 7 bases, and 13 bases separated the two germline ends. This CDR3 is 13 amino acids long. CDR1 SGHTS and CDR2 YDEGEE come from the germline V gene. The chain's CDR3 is CASSPPGSNEQFF. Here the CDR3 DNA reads TGTGCCAGCAGTCCTCCGGGGTCGAATGAGCAGTTCTTC.

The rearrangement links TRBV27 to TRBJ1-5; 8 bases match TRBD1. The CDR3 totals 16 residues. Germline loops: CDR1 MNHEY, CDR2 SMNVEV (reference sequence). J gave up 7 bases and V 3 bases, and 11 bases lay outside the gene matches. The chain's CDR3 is CASSLSIRTGKQPQHF. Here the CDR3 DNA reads TGTGCCAGCAGTTTGTCCATACGGACAGGGAAACAGCCCCAGCATTTT.

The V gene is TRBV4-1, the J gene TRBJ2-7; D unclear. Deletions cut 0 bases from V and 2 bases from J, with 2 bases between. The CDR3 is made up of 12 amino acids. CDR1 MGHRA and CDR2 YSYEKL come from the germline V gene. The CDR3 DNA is TGCGCCAGCAGCCAAGAGGCCTACGAGCAGTACTTC. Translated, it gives CASSQEAYEQYF.

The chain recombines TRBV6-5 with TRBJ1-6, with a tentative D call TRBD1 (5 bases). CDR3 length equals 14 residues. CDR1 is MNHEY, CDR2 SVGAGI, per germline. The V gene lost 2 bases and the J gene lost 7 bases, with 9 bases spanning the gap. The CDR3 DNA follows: TGTGCCAGCAGTTACGGGGGTGACAATTCACCCCTCCACTTT. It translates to CASSYGGDNSPLHF.

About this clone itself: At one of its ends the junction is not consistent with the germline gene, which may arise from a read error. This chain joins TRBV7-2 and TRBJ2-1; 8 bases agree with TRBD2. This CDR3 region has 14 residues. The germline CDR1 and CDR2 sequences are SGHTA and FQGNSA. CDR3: CASRLAGSYNEQFF. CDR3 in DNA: TGTGCCAGCAGGTTAGCGGGATCCTACAATGAGCAGTTCTTC.

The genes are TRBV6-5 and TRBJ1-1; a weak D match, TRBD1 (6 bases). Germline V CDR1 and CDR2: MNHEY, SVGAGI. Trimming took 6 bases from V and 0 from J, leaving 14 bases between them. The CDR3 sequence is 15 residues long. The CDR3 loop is CASRKGGGMNTEAFF. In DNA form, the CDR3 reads TGTGCCAGCAGAAAGGGGGGGGGCATGAACACTGAAGCTTTCTTT.

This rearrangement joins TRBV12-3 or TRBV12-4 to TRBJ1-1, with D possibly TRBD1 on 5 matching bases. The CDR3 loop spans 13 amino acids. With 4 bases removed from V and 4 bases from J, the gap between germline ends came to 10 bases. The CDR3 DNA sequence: TGTGCCAGCAGTTACCAGGGCAGCACTGAAGCTTTCTTT. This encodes CASSYQGSTEAFF.

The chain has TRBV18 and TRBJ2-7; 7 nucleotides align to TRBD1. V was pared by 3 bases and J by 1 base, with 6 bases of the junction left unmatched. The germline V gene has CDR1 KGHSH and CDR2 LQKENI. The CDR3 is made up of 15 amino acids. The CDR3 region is CASSPAGTVSYEQYF. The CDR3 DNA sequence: TGTGCCAGCTCACCCGCAGGGACAGTTTCCTACGAGCAGTACTTC.

DNA for the CDR3: TGTGCCTGGAACTCCCCCGGGATTAATGAAAAACTGTTTTTT. Protein: CAWNSPGINEKLFF. The chain employs TRBV30 and TRBJ1-4; D not resolved. V was cut by 4 bases and J by 4 bases, with 13 bases left in between. Germline assignment: CDR1 GTSNPN and CDR2 SVGIG (reference sequence). The CDR3 consists of 14 residues.

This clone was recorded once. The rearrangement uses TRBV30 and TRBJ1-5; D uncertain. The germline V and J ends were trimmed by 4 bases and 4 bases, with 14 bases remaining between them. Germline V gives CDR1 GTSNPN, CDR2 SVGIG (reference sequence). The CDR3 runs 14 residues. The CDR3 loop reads CAWNTLGRNQPQHF. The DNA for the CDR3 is TGTGCCTGGAATACGCTTGGGAGAAATCAGCCCCAGCATTTT. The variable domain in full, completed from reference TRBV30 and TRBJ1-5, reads SQTIHQWPATLVQPVGSPLSLECTVEGTSNPNLYWYRQAAGRGLQLLFYSVGIGQISSEVPQNLSASRPQDRQFILSSKKLLLSDSGFYLCAWNTLGRNQPQHFGDGTRLSIL.